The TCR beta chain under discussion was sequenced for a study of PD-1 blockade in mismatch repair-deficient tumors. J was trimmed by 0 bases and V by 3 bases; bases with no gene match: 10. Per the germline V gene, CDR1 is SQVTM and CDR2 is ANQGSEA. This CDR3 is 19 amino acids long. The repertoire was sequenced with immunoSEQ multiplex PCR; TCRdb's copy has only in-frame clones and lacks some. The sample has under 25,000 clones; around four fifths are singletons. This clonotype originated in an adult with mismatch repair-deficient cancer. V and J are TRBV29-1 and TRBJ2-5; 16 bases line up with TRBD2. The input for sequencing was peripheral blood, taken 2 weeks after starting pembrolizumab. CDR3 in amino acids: CSVDSGTSGRDGYQETQYF. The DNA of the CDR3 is TGCAGCGTTGATAGCGGGACTAGCGGGAGGGATGGATACCAAGAGACCCAGTACTTC.